The source of this T cell receptor beta chain is a study of cytomegalovirus exposure and HLA in healthy donors. Overall study: Drawn from HLA-typed donors, some 80 million unique TCRs were held in an early data release. Study results and caveats: It was approximately 160 TCR beta chains that were listed as cytomegalovirus-associated.

Vbeta (60) and Jbeta (13) primers were used in the PCR. The protocol was immunoSEQ multiplex PCR, while the TCRdb copy is restricted to in-frame clones and leaves out a portion. The table records some 140,000 clones, approximately 80% of them present only once. Note on this clone: Antigen: not known.

Germline CDR1 is MNHNS and CDR2 is SASEGT. This CDR3 spans 12 amino acids. The V end lost 5 bases, the J end lost 11 bases, and 15 bases lay between the germline ends. The rearrangement links TRBV6-1 to TRBJ1-1, with D uncertain. The clonotype was recovered from a young man in good health and CMV-seronegative. The sample was PBMCs. DNA for the CDR3: TGTGCCAGCAGTAACGGGCCGGCGGGGGCTTTCTTT. Translated: CASSNGPAGAFF.